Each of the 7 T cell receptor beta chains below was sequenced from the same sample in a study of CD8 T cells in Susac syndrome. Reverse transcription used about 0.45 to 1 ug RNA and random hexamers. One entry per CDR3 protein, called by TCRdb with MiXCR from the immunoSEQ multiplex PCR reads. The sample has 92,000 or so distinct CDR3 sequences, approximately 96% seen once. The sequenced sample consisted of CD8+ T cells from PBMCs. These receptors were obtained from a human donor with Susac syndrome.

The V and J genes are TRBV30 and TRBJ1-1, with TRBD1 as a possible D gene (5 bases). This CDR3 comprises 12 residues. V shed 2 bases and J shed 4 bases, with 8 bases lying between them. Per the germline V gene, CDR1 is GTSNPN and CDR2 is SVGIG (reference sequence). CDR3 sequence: CAWSPGGTEAFF. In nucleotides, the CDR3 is TGTGCCTGGAGTCCCGGGGGCACTGAAGCTTTCTTT.

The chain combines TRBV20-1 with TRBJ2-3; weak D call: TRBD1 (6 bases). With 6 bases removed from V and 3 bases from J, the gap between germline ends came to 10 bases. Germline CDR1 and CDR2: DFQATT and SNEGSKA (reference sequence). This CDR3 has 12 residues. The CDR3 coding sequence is TGCAGTGCGGGACACTCGACAGATACGCAGTATTTT. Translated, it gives CSAGHSTDTQYF.

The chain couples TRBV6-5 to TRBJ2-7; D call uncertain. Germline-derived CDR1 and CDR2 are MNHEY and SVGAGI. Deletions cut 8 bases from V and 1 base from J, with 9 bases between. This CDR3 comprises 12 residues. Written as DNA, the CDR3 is TGTGCCAGCGTTGATCTTTCCTACGAGCAGTACTTC. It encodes CASVDLSYEQYF.

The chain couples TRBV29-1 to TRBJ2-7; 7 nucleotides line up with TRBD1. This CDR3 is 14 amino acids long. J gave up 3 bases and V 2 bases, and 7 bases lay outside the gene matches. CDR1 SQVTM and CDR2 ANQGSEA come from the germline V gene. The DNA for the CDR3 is TGCAGCGTTGAACCCAGACAGGGAAGCTACGAGCAGTACTTC. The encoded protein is CSVEPRQGSYEQYF.

The CDR3 nucleotides are TGTGCCAGCAGCCACCTGGGACAGAATCAGCCCCAGCATTTT. This sequence encodes CASSHLGQNQPQHF. This sequence joins TRBV3-1 and TRBJ1-5, with 7 positions matching TRBD1. The V and J ends lost 3 bases and 4 bases, in that order; junction bases with no gene match: 3. This CDR3 spans 14 amino acids. CDR1 is LGHDT and CDR2 is YNNKEL in the germline V gene (reference sequence).

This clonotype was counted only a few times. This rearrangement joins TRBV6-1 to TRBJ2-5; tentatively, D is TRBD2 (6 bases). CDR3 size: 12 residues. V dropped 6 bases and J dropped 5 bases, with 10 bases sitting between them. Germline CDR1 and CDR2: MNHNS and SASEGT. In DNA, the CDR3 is TGTGCCAGCAGAGAGGGGAGGGAGACCCAGTACTTC. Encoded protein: CASREGRETQYF.

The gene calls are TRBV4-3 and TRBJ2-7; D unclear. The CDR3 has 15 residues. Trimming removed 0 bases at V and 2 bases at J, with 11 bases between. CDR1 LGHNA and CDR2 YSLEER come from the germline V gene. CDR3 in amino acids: CASSQDPAYAYEQYF. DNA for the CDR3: TGCGCCAGCAGCCAAGATCCAGCATATGCCTACGAGCAGTACTTC.